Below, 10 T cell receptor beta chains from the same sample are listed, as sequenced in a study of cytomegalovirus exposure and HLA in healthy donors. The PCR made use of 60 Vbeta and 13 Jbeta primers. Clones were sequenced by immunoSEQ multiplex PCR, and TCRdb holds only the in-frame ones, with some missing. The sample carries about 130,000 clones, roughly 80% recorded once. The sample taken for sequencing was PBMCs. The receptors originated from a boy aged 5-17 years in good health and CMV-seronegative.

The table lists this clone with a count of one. The CDR3 region is CASSDLGSQDQPQHF. The CDR3 nucleotides are TGTGCCAGCAGTGACCTAGGGAGCCAAGATCAGCCCCAGCATTTT. The chain links TRBV2 to TRBJ1-5; no clear D. V lost 3 bases and J 5 bases, leaving 14 bases between the germline ends. CDR1 is SNHLY, CDR2 FYNNEI, per germline. The CDR3 loop spans 15 amino acids. The variable domain in full, completed from reference TRBV2 and TRBJ1-5, reads EPEVTQTPSHQVTQMGQEVILRCVPISNHLYFYWYRQILGQKVEFLVSFYNNEISEKSEIFDDQFSVERPDGSNFTLKIRSTKLEDSAMYFCASSDLGSQDQPQHFGDGTRLSIL.

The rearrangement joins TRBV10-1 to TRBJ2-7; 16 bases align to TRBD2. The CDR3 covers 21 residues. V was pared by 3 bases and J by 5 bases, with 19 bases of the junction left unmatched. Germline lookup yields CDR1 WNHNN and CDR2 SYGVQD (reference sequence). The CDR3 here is CASSDYDSRPGLAGGPHEQYF. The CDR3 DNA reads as TGCGCCAGCAGTGATTACGACAGCCGTCCGGGACTAGCGGGAGGGCCACACGAGCAGTACTTC.

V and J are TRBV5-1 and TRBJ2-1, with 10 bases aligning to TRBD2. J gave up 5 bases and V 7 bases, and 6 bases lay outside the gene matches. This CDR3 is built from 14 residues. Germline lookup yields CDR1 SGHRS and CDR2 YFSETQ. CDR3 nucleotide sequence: TGCGCCAGCGAGAGACTAGCGGGTGACAATGAGCAGTTCTTC. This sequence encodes CASERLAGDNEQFF.

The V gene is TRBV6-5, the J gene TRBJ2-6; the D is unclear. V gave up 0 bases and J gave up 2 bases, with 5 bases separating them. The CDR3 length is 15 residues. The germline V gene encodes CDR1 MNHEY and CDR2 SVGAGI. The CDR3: CASSYSYAGANVLTF. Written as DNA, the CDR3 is TGTGCCAGCAGTTACTCTTATGCTGGGGCCAACGTCCTGACTTTC.

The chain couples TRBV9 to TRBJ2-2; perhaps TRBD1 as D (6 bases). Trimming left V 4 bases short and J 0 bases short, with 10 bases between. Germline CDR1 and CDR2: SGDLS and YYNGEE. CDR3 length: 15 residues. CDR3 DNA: TGTGCCAGCAGCACCGGGACAACGAACACCGGGGAGCTGTTTTTT. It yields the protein CASSTGTTNTGELFF.

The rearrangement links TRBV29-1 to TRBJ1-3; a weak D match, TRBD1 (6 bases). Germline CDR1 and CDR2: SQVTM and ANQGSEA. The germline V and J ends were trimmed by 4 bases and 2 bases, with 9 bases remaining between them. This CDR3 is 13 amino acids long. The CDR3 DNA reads TGCAGCGTTGCCAGGGGAACTGGAAACACCATATATTTT. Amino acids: CSVARGTGNTIYF.

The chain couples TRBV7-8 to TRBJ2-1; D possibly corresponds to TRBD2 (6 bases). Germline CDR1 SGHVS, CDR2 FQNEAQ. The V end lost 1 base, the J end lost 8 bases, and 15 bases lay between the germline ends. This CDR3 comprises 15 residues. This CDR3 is CASSLDPGEAYEQFF. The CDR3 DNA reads TGTGCCAGCAGCTTAGATCCGGGAGAGGCTTATGAGCAGTTCTTC.

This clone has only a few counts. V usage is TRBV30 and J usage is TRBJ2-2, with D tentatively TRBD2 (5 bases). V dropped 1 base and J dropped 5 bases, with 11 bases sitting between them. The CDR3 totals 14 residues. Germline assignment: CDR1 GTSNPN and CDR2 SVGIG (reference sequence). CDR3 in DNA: TGTGCCTGGAGTGCCACGACTATTACCGGGGAGCTGTTTTTT. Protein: CAWSATTITGELFF.

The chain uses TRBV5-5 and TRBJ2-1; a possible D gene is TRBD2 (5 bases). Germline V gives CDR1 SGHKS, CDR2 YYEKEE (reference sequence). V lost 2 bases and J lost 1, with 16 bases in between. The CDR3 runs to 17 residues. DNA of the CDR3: TGTGCCAGCAGCTTAGGAACTAGAGGGATGTCCTACAATGAGCAGTTCTTC. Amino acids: CASSLGTRGMSYNEQFF.

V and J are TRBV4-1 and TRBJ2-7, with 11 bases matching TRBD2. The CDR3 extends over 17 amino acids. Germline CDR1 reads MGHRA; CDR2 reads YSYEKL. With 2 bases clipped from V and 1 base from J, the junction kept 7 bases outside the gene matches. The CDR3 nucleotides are TGCGCCAGCAGCCAATATACTAGCGGGAGCAGGTCCTACGAGCAGTACTTC. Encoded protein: CASSQYTSGSRSYEQYF.